This TCR beta chain was recorded in a study of T cell responses to AZD1222 COVID-19 vaccine. Comment on this clone: Its cognate antigen is unknown.

The method was immunoSEQ multiplex PCR; TCRdb's version includes in-frame clones alone and lacks a portion of them. The sample has 250,000 to 300,000 clones; about 94% are singletons. V dropped 3 bases and J dropped 5; count of bases not matched to a gene: 5. The CDR3 contains 16 residues. Germline CDR1 is LGHNA and CDR2 is YNFKEQ. Study findings and constraints: The reported proportion of spike-specific TCRs targeting unmutated variant regions was nearly half. Clonal diversity was possibly underestimated, and white British individuals and females predominated among donors.

This TCR was recovered from an adult who received the AZD1222 COVID-19 vaccine. The sample here was peripheral blood, taken 28 days after the second AZD1222 dose. The genes are TRBV4-2 and TRBJ2-3; TRBD2 agrees at 13 bases. The CDR3 here is CASSQQLAGGRDTQYF. Here the CDR3 DNA reads TGTGCCAGCAGCCAGCAACTAGCGGGAGGGCGAGATACGCAGTATTTT.